The clone carrying this T cell receptor beta chain was detected many times. The antigen is unknown. These data come from a study of regulatory T cells in long-lasting Graves disease. Study-level background: Newly diagnosed Graves' patients took antithyroid drugs under 3 months. Study-wide points: TRBV28 was favored in persistent disease, as were TRBJ1-2 and TRBJ2-5. TCR diversity was lower in persistent Graves' patients (versus newly diagnosed ones).

Construction of TCR beta libraries relied on iRepertoire HTBI primers and on Arm-PCR targeting CDR3 regions. TCRdb processed the multiplex PCR reads anew with MiXCR; each CDR3 protein has one entry. The data hold about 500,000 distinct CDR3 sequences, with 15% to 20% observed a single time. Time point in this sample: newly diagnosed GD, antithyroid drugs for less than 3 months. Extracted PBMC RNA gave rise to the TCR library. Trimming cost V 4 bases and J 3 bases, with 9 bases left between them. CDR3 length: 13 amino acids. The germline V gene has CDR1 MNHEY and CDR2 SVGAGI. These data are also associated with another study on T cells in Graves' hyperthyroidism and ophthalmopathy. That paper states: In the first-round RT-PCR of the TCR CDR3, the HTBI primer set was used.

The rearrangement joins TRBV6-5 to TRBJ1-2; D call uncertain. The source is a man in his forties with Graves disease. This sample comprised peripheral blood mononuclear cells (PBMCs), obtained at new diagnosis, from a patient treated with antithyroid drugs. The CDR3 nucleotides are TGTGCCAGCAGTTCGGACGGATACTATGGCTACACCTTC. It specifies CASSSDGYYGYTF.